This entry features one T cell receptor beta chain sequence. The protocol was immunoSEQ multiplex PCR, while the TCRdb copy is restricted to in-frame clones and leaves out a portion. Among about 700,000 clones listed, 92% were seen once. The sample is drawn from a study of shared clonotypes between healthy human individuals. The naive CD8 subset, CD45RO-negative cells positively selected for CCR7, excluded terminally differentiated effector memory CD45RA+ cells. The V gene's germline CDR1 is SGHVS and CDR2 FNYEAQ. The CDR3 contains 13 residues. V was cut by 5 bases and J by 10 bases, with 15 bases left in between.

The receptor was derived from a man younger than 45 in good health. Sequencing was carried out using naive CD8+ T cells sorted from blood. The chain joins TRBV7-6 to TRBJ2-1; TRBD2 might be the D (6 bases). For the CDR3, the DNA is TGTGCCAGCAGCCAGCATCCGGGAGCCGAGCAGTTCTTC. It codes for CASSQHPGAEQFF.